A single sample gave rise to the 26 T cell receptor beta chains below, sequenced in a study of T cell changes during pregnancy in multiple sclerosis. The protocol was immunoSEQ multiplex PCR, while the TCRdb copy is restricted to in-frame clones and leaves out a portion. The table has 100,000 or so clones, around nine tenths seen once. The sequencing here drew on peripheral blood, taken in the second trimester of pregnancy. These receptor sequences come from a female donor with multiple sclerosis, enrolled in a pregnancy study.

In this sample, this clone turned up once. This chain uses TRBV29-1 with TRBJ1-2; the D is unclear. V gave up 2 bases and J gave up 4 bases, with 5 bases separating them. Per the germline V gene, CDR1 is SQVTM and CDR2 is ANQGSEA. This CDR3 region has 11 residues. The CDR3 is CSVETGYGYTF. The CDR3, as DNA: TGCAGCGTTGAAACCGGCTATGGCTACACCTTC.

This clone was observed a handful of times. The chain combines TRBV2 with TRBJ1-6; D possibly corresponds to TRBD1 (6 bases). The V gene's germline CDR1 is SNHLY and CDR2 FYNNEI. V was trimmed by 1 base and J by 9 bases, leaving 10 bases between them. There are 14 residues in the CDR3. This chain's CDR3 is CASSEEGGISPLHF. CDR3 in DNA: TGTGCCAGCAGTGAAGAGGGGGGGATTTCACCCCTCCACTTT.

The chain combines TRBV5-4 with TRBJ2-7; 14 nucleotides line up with TRBD2. CDR1 is SGHNT and CDR2 is YYREEE in the germline V gene (reference sequence). The J segment lost 4 bases and the V segment lost 4 bases, leaving 4 bases of the junction unmatched. The CDR3 extends over 15 amino acids. The CDR3 spells CASSQGTSGSYEQYF. Written as DNA, the CDR3 is TGTGCCAGCAGCCAAGGGACTAGCGGGAGTTACGAGCAGTACTTC.

The chain is built from TRBV28 and TRBJ2-5; 8 bases match TRBD2. The germline gives CDR1 MDHEN, CDR2 SYDVKM. The length of the CDR3 is 15 residues. J gave up 5 bases and V 3 bases, and 8 bases lay outside the gene matches. CDR3 residues: CASSLEGGRRETQYF. The CDR3 DNA is TGTGCCAGCAGTTTGGAGGGCGGGAGGCGGGAGACCCAGTACTTC. Together with reference TRBV28 and TRBJ2-5, the CDR3 gives the full variable domain: DVKVTQSSRYLVKRTGEKVFLECVQDMDHENMFWYRQDPGLGLRLIYFSYDVKMKEKGDIPEGYSVSREKKERFSLILESASTNQTSMYLCASSLEGGRRETQYFGPGTRLLVL.

The chain has TRBV6-1 and TRBJ2-2; the D gene is possibly TRBD1 (5 bases). Germline values: CDR1 MNHNS, CDR2 SASEGT. V was shortened by 4 bases and J by 0 bases, with 18 bases between the two germline ends. This CDR3 contains 18 residues. The chain's CDR3 is CASSADRWMPANTGELFF. CDR3 sequence (DNA): TGTGCCAGCAGTGCCGACAGATGGATGCCGGCGAACACCGGGGAGCTGTTTTTT.

A word on this clone: Its ends do not fully match the called genes, so a read error is possible. The chain joins TRBV6-5 to TRBJ2-7, with TRBD2 identical over 8 bases. This CDR3 is 16 amino acids long. Germline CDR1 reads MNHEY; CDR2 reads SVGAGI. The DNA of the CDR3 is TGTGCCAGCAGATACTCACTAGCGGATACTCCCTACGAGCAGTACTTC. This sequence encodes CASRYSLADTPYEQYF.

This sequence joins TRBV6-1 and TRBJ1-3, with D tentatively TRBD1 (5 bases). Germline-derived CDR1 and CDR2 are MNHNS and SASEGT. Trimming shortened V by 0 bases and J by 0 bases, and 9 bases separated the two germline ends. This CDR3 has 16 amino acids. The CDR3 bases are TGTGCCAGCAGTGAAGCGTGGGGGGGCTCTGGAAACACCATATATTTT. It specifies CASSEAWGGSGNTIYF.

This rearrangement joins TRBV18 to TRBJ2-7; D remains unclear. The V gene's germline CDR1 is KGHSH and CDR2 LQKENI. Trimming cost V 0 bases and J 9 bases, with 12 bases left between them. The CDR3 covers 13 residues. The CDR3 nucleotides are TGTGCCAGCTCACCACCGCAGGAACTTGGGCAGTACTTC. Amino acid sequence: CASSPPQELGQYF. The full variable domain, its missing parts supplied by reference TRBV18 and TRBJ2-7, is NAGVMQNPRHLVRRRGQEARLRCSPMKGHSHVYWYRQLPEEGLKFMVYLQKENIIDESGMPKERFSAEFPKEGPSILRIQQVVRGDSAAYFCASSPPQELGQYFGPGTRLTVT.

CDR3 DNA sequence: TGTGCCAGTAGTATCCCCGGGACAGGGGCGGACGAGCAGTACTTC. Its translation: CASSIPGTGADEQYF. The genes are TRBV19 and TRBJ2-7, with 10 bases that match TRBD1. Germline V CDR1 and CDR2: LNHDA, SQIVND (reference sequence). Trimming removed 3 bases from V and 5 bases from J; junction bases left unmatched: 7. The CDR3 runs 15 residues.

The J gene is TRBJ1-1, the V gene TRBV13; weak D call: TRBD1 (5 bases). The CDR3 extends over 15 amino acids. V gave up 5 bases and J gave up 0 bases, with 13 bases separating them. Germline CDR1 is PRHDT and CDR2 is FYEKMQ (reference sequence). CDR3 protein: CASSLSGGMNTEAFF. The DNA for the CDR3 is TGTGCCAGCAGCCTCTCGGGGGGGATGAACACTGAAGCTTTCTTT. The full variable domain, completed using reference TRBV13 and TRBJ1-1, is AAGVIQSPRHLIKEKRETATLKCYPIPRHDTVYWYQQGPGQDPQFLISFYEKMQSDKGSIPDRFSAQQFSDYHSELNMSSLELGDSALYFCASSLSGGMNTEAFFGQGTRLTVV.

The rearrangement joins TRBV18 to TRBJ2-1; 10 bases align to TRBD2. Germline V gene sequence: CDR1 KGHSH, CDR2 LQKENI. The V and J ends lost 4 bases and 2 bases, in that order; junction bases with no gene match: 5. CDR3 length equals 16 residues. CDR3 in DNA: TGTGCCAGCTCACAGGCTAGCGGGAGAACCTACAATGAGCAGTTCTTC. It codes for CASSQASGRTYNEQFF. Together with reference TRBV18 and TRBJ2-1, the CDR3 gives the full variable domain: NAGVMQNPRHLVRRRGQEARLRCSPMKGHSHVYWYRQLPEEGLKFMVYLQKENIIDESGMPKERFSAEFPKEGPSILRIQQVVRGDSAAYFCASSQASGRTYNEQFFGPGTRLTVL.

V is TRBV27 and J is TRBJ2-1; TRBD2 aligns across 10 bases. Germline assignment: CDR1 MNHEY and CDR2 SMNVEV (reference sequence). The CDR3 has 18 residues. Trimming removed 3 bases from V and 7 bases from J; junction bases left unmatched: 15. CDR3 region: CASSFRGGASGSGNEQFF. Written as DNA, the CDR3 is TGTGCCAGCAGTTTTAGAGGGGGGGCTAGCGGGAGCGGTAATGAGCAGTTCTTC.

V and J are TRBV9 and TRBJ2-7, with D perhaps TRBD1 (7 bases). Trimming left V 2 bases short and J 2 bases short, with 11 bases between. The length of the CDR3 is 14 residues. Germline V CDR1 and CDR2: SGDLS, YYNGEE. The CDR3 nucleotides are TGTGCCAGCAGCGTGGGGGGACAGACCTACGAGCAGTACTTC. Protein product: CASSVGGQTYEQYF.

The rearrangement links TRBV15 to TRBJ1-1; 8 nucleotides align to TRBD1. Germline V gene lookup returns CDR1 LNHNV and CDR2 YYDKDF (reference sequence). The CDR3 has 16 amino acids. V gave up 0 bases and J gave up 1 base; unmatched junction bases: 4. As DNA, the CDR3 is TGTGCCACCAGCAGAGATCTCCAGGGGGCGAACACTGAAGCTTTCTTT. It is translated as CATSRDLQGANTEAFF. Based on the CDR3 plus reference TRBV15 and TRBJ1-1, the full variable domain is DAMVIQNPRYQVTQFGKPVTLSCSQTLNHNVMYWYQQKSSQAPKLLFHYYDKDFNNEADTPDNFQSRRPNTSFCFLDIRSPGLGDTAMYLCATSRDLQGANTEAFFGQGTRLTVV.

This chain links TRBV15 with TRBJ1-4; D not resolved. Germline V gene lookup returns CDR1 LNHNV and CDR2 YYDKDF (reference sequence). V shed 0 bases and J shed 1 base, with 6 bases lying between them. The CDR3 length is 15 residues. CDR3 sequence reads: CATSRDAGTNEKLFF. Written as DNA, the CDR3 is TGTGCCACCAGCAGAGATGCCGGAACTAATGAAAAACTGTTTTTT. The variable domain in full, completed from reference TRBV15 and TRBJ1-4, reads DAMVIQNPRYQVTQFGKPVTLSCSQTLNHNVMYWYQQKSSQAPKLLFHYYDKDFNNEADTPDNFQSRRPNTSFCFLDIRSPGLGDTAMYLCATSRDAGTNEKLFFGSGTQLSVL.

This chain joins TRBV5-4 and TRBJ2-5, with a weak D call TRBD2 (5 bases). V lost 4 bases, J lost 1 base, and 14 bases lay in between. Per the germline V gene, CDR1 is SGHNT and CDR2 is YYREEE (reference sequence). The CDR3 spans 15 residues. The CDR3 region is CASSQIAGRQETQYF. As DNA, the CDR3 is TGTGCCAGCAGCCAAATCGCGGGCCGCCAAGAGACCCAGTACTTC.

J is TRBJ2-1 and V is TRBV5-1; TRBD2 matches 9 bases. V shed 4 bases, J shed 0 bases, and the junction held 5 bases outside the gene matches. CDR1 is SGHRS and CDR2 is YFSETQ in the germline V gene. The CDR3 is 16 amino acids. In DNA, the CDR3 is TGCGCCAGCAGCGTTGGACTAGCGCGCTCCTACAATGAGCAGTTCTTC. This sequence encodes CASSVGLARSYNEQFF.

V gene TRBV6-6 combines with J gene TRBJ1-1, with D perhaps TRBD1 (5 bases). CDR1 and CDR2 from the germline V gene are MNHNY and SVGAGI (reference sequence). The ends were cut back, 7 bases at V and 0 bases at J, with 12 bases in the middle. CDR3 length: 14 residues. DNA of the CDR3: TGTGCCAGCACCCCCAGGGCCTTGAACACTGAAGCTTTCTTT. This translates into CASTPRALNTEAFF.

V usage is TRBV5-1 and J usage is TRBJ2-1; 7 bases are a match to TRBD1. The CDR3 extends over 13 amino acids. CDR1 is SGHRS and CDR2 is YFSETQ in the germline V gene. The V and J ends lost 6 bases and 5 bases, in that order; junction bases with no gene match: 5. The CDR3 here is CASNPGQNNEQFF. CDR3 bases: TGCGCCAGCAACCCGGGACAGAACAATGAGCAGTTCTTC.

The rearrangement joins TRBV30 to TRBJ1-2; 10 bases are a match to TRBD1. V trimming: 8 bases; J trimming: 7 bases; junction bases outside the gene matches: 10. CDR1 is GTSNPN and CDR2 is SVGIG in the germline V gene (reference sequence). This CDR3 is built from 13 residues. The CDR3 region is CARGGQGRGGYTF. CDR3 nucleotides: TGTGCCAGAGGGGGACAGGGGCGGGGTGGCTACACCTTC.

This chain links TRBV5-4 with TRBJ1-5, with D maybe TRBD1 (6 bases). The germline gives CDR1 SGHNT, CDR2 YYREEE (reference sequence). CDR3 length: 14 amino acids. The V gene lost 9 bases and the J gene lost 4 bases, with 17 bases spanning the gap. CDR3 protein: CATARGGFNQPQHF. DNA of the CDR3: TGTGCCACCGCCCGAGGGGGATTTAATCAGCCCCAGCATTTT.

V and J are TRBV9 and TRBJ2-7, with 12 positions matching TRBD2. This CDR3 is built from 15 residues. The trim removed 4 bases at V and 3 bases at J, leaving 5 bases unmatched. Germline-derived CDR1 and CDR2 are SGDLS and YYNGEE. For the CDR3, the DNA is TGTGCCAGCAGCCCTGGGACTAGCGGGTTCTACGAGCAGTACTTC. Protein sequence: CASSPGTSGFYEQYF.

The V call is TRBV28, the J call TRBJ1-1; weak D call: TRBD1 (6 bases). The CDR3 consists of 15 residues. Trimming removed 3 bases from V and 7 bases from J, with 18 bases in between. In germline, CDR1 is MDHEN, CDR2 SYDVKM. CDR3 sequence: CASSFTGREAGEAFF. Here the CDR3 DNA reads TGTGCCAGCAGTTTTACAGGGAGGGAAGCAGGTGAAGCTTTCTTT.

The chain is built from TRBV7-3 and TRBJ2-2; 8 bases match TRBD2. CDR1 and CDR2 from the germline V gene are SGHTA and FQGTGA. The ends lost 5 bases at V and 0 bases at J; junction bases unmatched: 5. The CDR3 length is 16 residues. CDR3 loop: CASSRVSGANTGELFF. The CDR3 DNA follows: TGTGCCAGCAGCCGGGTTAGCGGGGCGAACACCGGGGAGCTGTTTTTT.

The chain combines TRBV7-2 with TRBJ2-7; 9 bases agree with TRBD1. The CDR3 consists of 13 residues. V trimming: 8 bases; J trimming: 2 bases; junction bases outside the gene matches: 4. The germline gives CDR1 SGHTA, CDR2 FQGNSA. Written as DNA, the CDR3 is TGTGCCAGCCTCCGGGACAGGGCCTACGAGCAGTACTTC. This codes for CASLRDRAYEQYF.

CDR3 DNA: TGTGCCTGGCTCCGGGACAGAGTTTCGAACTCCCTCCACTTT. Protein sequence: CAWLRDRVSNSLHF. The chain employs TRBV30 and TRBJ1-6; TRBD1 matches at 7 bases. This CDR3 has 14 amino acids. Germline V gives CDR1 GTSNPN, CDR2 SVGIG (reference sequence). V was pared by 5 bases and J by 14 bases, with 15 bases of the junction left unmatched.